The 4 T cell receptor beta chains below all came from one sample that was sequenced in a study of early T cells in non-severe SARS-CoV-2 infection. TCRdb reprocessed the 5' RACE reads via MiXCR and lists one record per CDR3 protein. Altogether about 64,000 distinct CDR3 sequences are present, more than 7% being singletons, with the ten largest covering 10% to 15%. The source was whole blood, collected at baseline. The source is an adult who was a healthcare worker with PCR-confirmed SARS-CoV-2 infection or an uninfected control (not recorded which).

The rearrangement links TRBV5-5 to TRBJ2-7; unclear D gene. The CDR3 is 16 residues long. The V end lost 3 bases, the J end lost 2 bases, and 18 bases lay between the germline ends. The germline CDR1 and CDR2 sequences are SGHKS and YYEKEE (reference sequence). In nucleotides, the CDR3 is TGTGCCAGCAGCTCCGAATTTCACCACATGACCTACGAGCAGTACTTC. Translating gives CASSSEFHHMTYEQYF.

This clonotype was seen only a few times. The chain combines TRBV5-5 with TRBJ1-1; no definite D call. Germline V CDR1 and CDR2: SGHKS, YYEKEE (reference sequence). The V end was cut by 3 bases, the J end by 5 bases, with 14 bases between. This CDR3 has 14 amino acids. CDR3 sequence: CASSWLGGRTEAFF. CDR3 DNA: TGTGCCAGCAGCTGGTTAGGTGGGAGGACTGAAGCTTTCTTT.

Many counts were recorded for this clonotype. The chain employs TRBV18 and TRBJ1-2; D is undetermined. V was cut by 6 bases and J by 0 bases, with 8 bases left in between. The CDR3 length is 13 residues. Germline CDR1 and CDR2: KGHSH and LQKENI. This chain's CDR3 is CASSEGANYGYTF. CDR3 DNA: TGTGCCAGCTCTGAGGGAGCTAACTATGGCTACACCTTC.

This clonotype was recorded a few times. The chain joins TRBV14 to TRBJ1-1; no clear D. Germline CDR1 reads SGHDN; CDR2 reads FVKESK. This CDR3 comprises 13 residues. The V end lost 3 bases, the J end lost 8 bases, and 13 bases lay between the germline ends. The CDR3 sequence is CASSHHGPREAFF. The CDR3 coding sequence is TGTGCCAGCAGCCACCACGGCCCTCGGGAAGCTTTCTTT.